Each of the 22 T cell receptor beta chains below was sequenced from the same sample in a study of T cell changes during pregnancy in multiple sclerosis. The table came from immunoSEQ multiplex PCR; TCRdb's copy has only in-frame clones and leaves some out. Among tens of thousands of clones listed, about nine tenths were seen once. This specimen consisted of CD4+ T cells from peripheral blood mononuclear cells, obtained in the second trimester of pregnancy. All receptors derive from a female donor with multiple sclerosis, enrolled in a pregnancy study.

This chain links TRBV18 with TRBJ2-7; 7 bases line up with TRBD1. V was clipped by 4 bases and J by 0 bases; unmatched bases: 0. CDR1 is KGHSH, CDR2 LQKENI, per germline. The CDR3 sequence is 13 residues long. CDR3 bases: TGTGCCAGCTCACGGGACAGCTCCTACGAGCAGTACTTC. Amino acids: CASSRDSSYEQYF.

The rearrangement uses TRBV7-9 and TRBJ1-1; TRBD1 matches 11 bases. V was clipped by 5 bases and J by 5 bases; unmatched bases: 7. Germline loops: CDR1 SEHNR, CDR2 FQNEAQ (reference sequence). The CDR3 extends over 15 amino acids. The CDR3 here is CASSPGTGGGTEAFF. The CDR3 DNA is TGTGCCAGCAGCCCCGGGACAGGGGGAGGTACTGAAGCTTTCTTT.

This clone was recorded once. This sequence joins TRBV9 and TRBJ2-2; D possibly corresponds to TRBD2 (6 bases). Deletions cut 0 bases from V and 5 bases from J, with 8 bases between. CDR1 and CDR2 from the germline V gene are SGDLS and YYNGEE. The CDR3 sequence is 14 residues long. CDR3 region: CASSVGGVTGELFF. For the CDR3, the DNA is TGTGCCAGCAGCGTAGGCGGGGTAACCGGGGAGCTGTTTTTT.

This rearrangement joins TRBV7-8 to TRBJ2-2; 8 bases are shared with TRBD1. Germline-derived CDR1 and CDR2 are SGHVS and FQNEAQ. V lost 0 bases and J lost 4; bases outside the gene matches: 4. CDR3 length: 16 residues. The chain's CDR3 is CASSLAAGGRTGELFF. DNA for the CDR3: TGTGCCAGCAGCTTAGCTGCAGGGGGCCGCACCGGGGAGCTGTTTTTT.

This chain joins TRBV11-2 and TRBJ1-1, with 7 bases matching TRBD1. The V gene's germline CDR1 is SGHAT and CDR2 FQNNGV. The CDR3 consists of 14 residues. V dropped 1 base and J dropped 5; count of bases not matched to a gene: 4. As DNA, the CDR3 is TGTGCCAGCAGCTTAGCCGCCAGGGGGACTGAAGCTTTCTTT. It translates to CASSLAARGTEAFF.

As to this clone: The same CDR3 is also encoded by other DNA sequences in this sample. V gene TRBV18 combines with J gene TRBJ2-7; D perhaps matches TRBD2 (5 bases). The V end was cut by 3 bases, the J end by 0 bases, with 9 bases between. Germline loops: CDR1 KGHSH, CDR2 LQKENI. This CDR3 comprises 14 residues. CDR3 sequence reads: CASSPSGGSYEQYF. CDR3 bases: TGTGCCAGCTCACCCTCAGGAGGCTCCTACGAGCAGTACTTC. Complete variable domain (other parts from reference TRBV18 and TRBJ2-7): NAGVMQNPRHLVRRRGQEARLRCSPMKGHSHVYWYRQLPEEGLKFMVYLQKENIIDESGMPKERFSAEFPKEGPSILRIQQVVRGDSAAYFCASSPSGGSYEQYFGPGTRLTVT.

The chain is built from TRBV11-1 and TRBJ2-1, with 7 bases that match TRBD1. The CDR3 spans 15 residues. The J segment lost 4 bases and the V segment lost 2 bases, leaving 5 bases of the junction unmatched. CDR1 and CDR2 from the germline V gene are SGHAT and FQDESV (reference sequence). The CDR3 coding sequence is TGTGCCAGCAGCTTATCTGGACAGGTATACAATGAGCAGTTCTTC. This translates into CASSLSGQVYNEQFF.

The V call is TRBV6-4, the J call TRBJ1-1; TRBD1 aligns across 7 bases. The CDR3 totals 14 residues. Per germline, CDR1 MRHNA and CDR2 SNTAGT. Trimming at V came to 3 bases and at J to 0 bases, leaving 1 base not matched to a gene. The CDR3 sequence is CASSEDRVNTEAFF. In DNA, the CDR3 is TGTGCCAGCAGTGAAGACAGGGTGAACACTGAAGCTTTCTTT.

The chain combines TRBV6-1 with TRBJ2-1; TRBD2 matches at 7 bases. This CDR3 is 18 amino acids long. The germline CDR1 and CDR2 sequences are MNHNS and SASEGT. Trimming removed 1 base from V and 0 bases from J; junction bases left unmatched: 9. CDR3 coding DNA: TGTGCCAGCAGTGAAGGGGCTAGCGGTCGAGGCTCCTACAATGAGCAGTTCTTC. Translated: CASSEGASGRGSYNEQFF.

The chain joins TRBV4-3 to TRBJ1-5; 9 positions agree with TRBD1. V gave up 0 bases and J gave up 7 bases; unmatched junction bases: 7. CDR1 is LGHNA, CDR2 YSLEER, per germline. The CDR3 runs 16 residues. The CDR3 DNA reads as TGCGCCAGCAGCCAAGAGGGACAGGGATCGGGACAGCCCCAGCATTTT. It translates to CASSQEGQGSGQPQHF.

The chain links TRBV5-1 to TRBJ2-7, with a weak D call TRBD2 (5 bases). V gave up 3 bases and J gave up 0 bases, with 7 bases separating them. Germline CDR1 reads SGHRS; CDR2 reads YFSETQ. This CDR3 is built from 13 residues. The CDR3 coding sequence is TGCGCCAGCAGCTCCAGCGGCTCCTACGAGCAGTACTTC. Translated, it gives CASSSSGSYEQYF.

J is TRBJ2-3 and V is TRBV6-4, with 9 bases identical to TRBD2. The CDR3 is made up of 15 amino acids. The trim removed 3 bases at V and 1 base at J, leaving 2 bases unmatched. CDR1 and CDR2 (germline): MRHNA, SNTAGT. The CDR3 coding sequence is TGTGCCAGCAGTGAGCGCGGGGGGGGCACAGATACGCAGTATTTT. It is translated as CASSERGGGTDTQYF.

On this clone: One end of the junction is discordant with germline, which a read error may explain. The V call is TRBV6-6, the J call TRBJ1-1, with D possibly being TRBD1 (5 bases). Germline V gene data show CDR1 as MNHNY and CDR2 as SVGAGI (reference sequence). The CDR3 sequence is 15 residues long. CDR3 amino acids: CASNYDRATNTEAFF. In nucleotides, the CDR3 is TGTGCCAGCAATTACGACAGAGCAACCAACACTGAAGCTTTCTTT.

V is TRBV19 and J is TRBJ1-4; 11 nucleotides agree with TRBD1. Per the germline V gene, CDR1 is LNHDA and CDR2 is SQIVND (reference sequence). CDR3 length: 16 residues. The trim removed 5 bases at V and 6 bases at J, leaving 8 bases unmatched. CDR3 residues: CASSPRTGGADEKLFF. DNA for the CDR3: TGTGCCAGTAGTCCGCGGACAGGGGGCGCTGATGAAAAACTGTTTTTT.

Comments on this clone: One end of the junction fails to match germline, which may point to a read error. V is TRBV7-7 and J is TRBJ2-5; a possible D gene is TRBD1 (5 bases). Germline CDR1 is SSHAT and CDR2 is FNYEAQ (reference sequence). CDR3 length equals 14 residues. The CDR3 sequence: CASSPNPGKETQYF. CDR3 nucleotide sequence: TGTGCTAGCAGCCCCAATCCAGGGAAAGAGACCCAGTACTTC.

This chain joins TRBV30 and TRBJ2-3; 9 nucleotides agree with TRBD2. This CDR3 contains 13 residues. V dropped 8 bases and J dropped 6; count of bases not matched to a gene: 9. CDR1 and CDR2 from the germline V gene are GTSNPN and SVGIG (reference sequence). CDR3 loop: CAGTSGWFDTQYF. Written as DNA, the CDR3 is TGTGCCGGAACTAGCGGGTGGTTTGATACGCAGTATTTT.

V and J are TRBV5-1 and TRBJ1-2, with D unresolved. V dropped 0 bases and J dropped 4 bases, with 10 bases sitting between them. CDR1 SGHRS and CDR2 YFSETQ come from the germline V gene. The CDR3 has 14 residues. DNA for the CDR3: TGCGCCAGCAGCTTGGACAACATTCTCTATGGCTACACCTTC. Protein sequence: CASSLDNILYGYTF. Together with reference TRBV5-1 and TRBJ1-2, the CDR3 gives the full variable domain: KAGVTQTPRYLIKTRGQQVTLSCSPISGHRSVSWYQQTPGQGLQFLFEYFSETQRNKGNFPGRFSGRQFSNSRSEMNVSTLELGDSALYLCASSLDNILYGYTFGSGTRLTVV.

The J gene is TRBJ1-1, the V gene TRBV2, with a tentative D call TRBD1 (6 bases). The CDR3 has 15 residues. Per germline, CDR1 SNHLY and CDR2 FYNNEI. V was pared by 4 bases and J by 2 bases, with 14 bases between. CDR3 sequence: CASSGRGIHNTEAFF. The CDR3 DNA reads TGTGCCAGCAGTGGCAGGGGAATCCACAACACTGAAGCTTTCTTT.

This clone showed up just a few times. V and J are TRBV18 and TRBJ1-1, with D tentatively TRBD1 (6 bases). Germline CDR1 is KGHSH and CDR2 is LQKENI. V was pared by 2 bases and J by 5 bases, with 12 bases between. The CDR3 is made up of 14 amino acids. The CDR3 DNA is TGTGCCAGCTCACCATACCAGGGGATGACTGAAGCTTTCTTT. This gives the protein CASSPYQGMTEAFF. Full variable domain (outside the CDR3, taken from reference TRBV18 and TRBJ1-1): NAGVMQNPRHLVRRRGQEARLRCSPMKGHSHVYWYRQLPEEGLKFMVYLQKENIIDESGMPKERFSAEFPKEGPSILRIQQVVRGDSAAYFCASSPYQGMTEAFFGQGTRLTVV.

The chain links TRBV7-3 to TRBJ2-5, with D unresolved. V lost 3 bases, J lost 7 bases, and 15 bases lay in between. Germline V lookup: CDR1 SGHTA, CDR2 FQGTGA. This CDR3 contains 14 residues. In nucleotides, the CDR3 is TGTGCCAGCAGCTTTGGAGCGCGTGACGGGACCCAGTACTTC. Its protein product is CASSFGARDGTQYF.

This clone has a handful of counts. CDR3 in DNA: TGTGCCAGCAGTTGGGACAGGGCCACTGAAGCTTTCTTT. As protein: CASSWDRATEAFF. The J gene is TRBJ1-1, the V gene TRBV2, with 9 positions matching TRBD1. Germline lookup yields CDR1 SNHLY and CDR2 FYNNEI. The J segment lost 4 bases and the V segment lost 5 bases, leaving 2 bases of the junction unmatched. This CDR3 spans 13 amino acids.

The chain employs TRBV9 and TRBJ2-5; 8 bases align to TRBD1. J was trimmed by 2 bases and V by 2 bases; bases with no gene match: 5. The CDR3 totals 15 residues. Germline V CDR1 and CDR2: SGDLS, YYNGEE. In DNA form, the CDR3 reads TGTGCCAGCAGCGTCAGGGGGGACAGGCAAGAGACCCAGTACTTC. Its translation: CASSVRGDRQETQYF.